A selection of T cell receptor beta chains follows, all from one sample in a study of blood T cell repertoires in COVID-19. Measured with immunoSEQ multiplex PCR; TCRdb has only the in-frame clones, and not every one. Among some 490,000 clones listed, roughly nine tenths were seen once. Sequencing was done on a sample of PBMCs or T cells enriched from blood (not recorded which). The receptors were sampled from a woman in her sixties who had recovered from COVID-19. CDR3s include the opening cysteine and the closing phenylalanine or tryptophan. Fields, in order: clone size, V gene, J gene, CDR3 protein. Clone size is stated in some rows and not others, as once, few, many or a class when expanded.

>NA|TRBV3-1/TRBV3-2|TRBJ1-3
CASSQDYGTASGNTIYF
>NA|TRBV19|TRBJ1-1
CASSPQTRNTEAFF
>NA|TRBV9|TRBJ2-3
CASSVLVGSTDTQYF
>NA|TRBV5-5|TRBJ2-4
CASSFTGGIDNIQYF
>NA|TRBV6-1|TRBJ1-3
CASSEGPPGSGNTIYF
>NA|TRBV6-5|TRBJ1-4
CASRATGGDEKLFF
>NA|TRBV5-1|TRBJ2-7
CASTLAGGSYEQYF
>NA|TRBV9|TRBJ2-1
CASSVGGLYNEQFF
>NA|TRBV2|TRBJ2-4
CASSEPRAGTENIQYF
>NA|TRBV7-2|TRBJ1-4
CASSVRDRGRTNEKLFF
>NA|TRBV6-4|TRBJ1-1
CASSATGGTEAFF
>NA|TRBV10-3|TRBJ1-1
CAISQGQSLNTEAFF
>NA|TRBV12-3/TRBV12-4|TRBJ2-1
CASSTGQGGKFF
>NA|TRBV13|TRBJ1-5
CASSLGRALDQPQHF
>NA|TRBV13|TRBJ1-4
CASSLGQGSEKLFF
>NA|TRBV30|TRBJ2-2
CAWSVLGTANTGELFF
>few|TRBV5-1|TRBJ2-7
CASSLTGTAAYEQYF
>NA|TRBV15|TRBJ1-1
CATSRDTNSGTEAFF
>NA|TRBV11-2|TRBJ2-1
CASSRQAGLGGPYNEQFF
>NA|TRBV19|TRBJ1-6
CASSPYGEPSSYNSPLHF
>NA|TRBV6-2/TRBV6-3|TRBJ2-7
CASSTPSGGLYEQYF
>NA|TRBV3-1/TRBV3-2|TRBJ2-5
CASSQDWAGGPETQYF
>NA|TRBV7-9|TRBJ1-6
CASSLEGGNSPLHF
>NA|TRBV18|TRBJ2-3
CASSPRQGTDTQYF
>NA|TRBV27|TRBJ1-5
CASSLRAGLGNQPQHF
>NA|TRBV4-1|TRBJ1-1
CASSHRDSMNTEAFF
>NA|TRBV5-1|TRBJ1-1
CASSVGQGNTEAFF